The 15 T cell receptor beta chains below were found in one sample sequenced in a study of T cell responses to AZD1222 COVID-19 vaccine. This table comes from immunoSEQ multiplex PCR, and its TCRdb copy is limited to in-frame clones, with some not included. Among 90,000 or so clones listed, about 88% were seen once. Sequenced here: peripheral blood, sampled on day 0 of AZD1222 vaccination. Receptors originate from an adult in good health.

This clone has a single count. V gene TRBV9 combines with J gene TRBJ1-5; a weak D match, TRBD1 (5 bases). Germline V gene lookup returns CDR1 SGDLS and CDR2 YYNGEE. Deletions cut 4 bases from V and 9 bases from J, with 23 bases between. The CDR3 is 16 residues long. The chain's CDR3 is CASSPSGDSNTRPQHF. The CDR3 coding sequence is TGTGCCAGCAGCCCAAGCGGAGACAGTAATACGAGGCCCCAGCATTTT.

The chain employs TRBV6-5 and TRBJ1-1; possibly TRBD1 for D (5 bases). CDR3 size: 14 residues. V lost 1 base and J 3 bases, leaving 9 bases between the germline ends. Germline loops: CDR1 MNHEY, CDR2 SVGAGI. This CDR3 is CASSYWGGDTEAFF. CDR3 sequence (DNA): TGTGCCAGCAGTTACTGGGGGGGGGACACTGAAGCTTTCTTT.

This chain links TRBV28 with TRBJ2-5; D might be TRBD1 (6 bases). Trimming shortened V by 5 bases and J by 3 bases, and 10 bases separated the two germline ends. The CDR3 length is 13 residues. Germline loops: CDR1 MDHEN, CDR2 SYDVKM. The CDR3 protein is CASSEGQKETQYF. DNA for the CDR3: TGTGCCAGCAGTGAAGGACAGAAAGAGACCCAGTACTTC.

This sequence joins TRBV4-1 and TRBJ2-7, with D hard to call. The CDR3 runs 13 residues. Germline V gives CDR1 MGHRA, CDR2 YSYEKL. The V end lost 0 bases, the J end lost 4 bases, and 7 bases lay between the germline ends. The CDR3 DNA sequence: TGCGCCAGCAGCCAAGATCTGAAGTACGAGCAGTACTTC. Its protein product is CASSQDLKYEQYF.

This chain connects TRBV5-1 to TRBJ2-1; D is ambiguous. V dropped 0 bases and J dropped 0 bases, with 7 bases sitting between them. Germline-derived CDR1 and CDR2 are SGHRS and YFSETQ. This CDR3 is 15 amino acids long. Here the CDR3 reads CASSLVGDSYNEQFF. In DNA form, the CDR3 reads TGCGCCAGCAGCTTGGTGGGTGACTCCTACAATGAGCAGTTCTTC.

The chain links TRBV6-8 to TRBJ2-7, with D possibly being TRBD1 (5 bases). The ends were cut back, 6 bases at V and 1 base at J, with 19 bases in the middle. This CDR3 contains 16 residues. Germline CDR1 and CDR2: MNHGY and SAAAGT. Written as DNA, the CDR3 is TGTGCCAGCAGACCGCGGACATCCAAGATATCCTACGAGCAGTACTTC. Translated: CASRPRTSKISYEQYF.

The chain joins TRBV14 to TRBJ2-4; either TRBD1 or TRBD2 may fit D (5 bases each). Per germline, CDR1 SGHDN and CDR2 FVKESK. The V end lost 1 base, the J end lost 9 bases, and 10 bases lay between the germline ends. This CDR3 is built from 13 residues. The CDR3 is CASSQAVGGIQYF. CDR3 coding DNA: TGTGCCAGCAGCCAAGCCGTTGGGGGCATTCAGTACTTC.

A single count supports this clone. V gene TRBV7-2 combines with J gene TRBJ1-3; 9 bases are a match to TRBD1. The CDR3 totals 15 residues. The germline V gene has CDR1 SGHTA and CDR2 FQGNSA. The junction had 11 bases not matched to a gene; V was cut back by 6 bases and J by 8 bases. Here the CDR3 reads CASRAGTGLEDTIYF. CDR3 in DNA: TGTGCCAGCAGGGCCGGGACAGGGCTCGAGGACACCATATATTTT.

This sequence joins TRBV7-2 and TRBJ2-7; no firm D call. This CDR3 has 13 residues. Looked up from germline, CDR1 is SGHTA and CDR2 is FQGNSA. V was clipped by 0 bases and J by 2 bases, with 5 bases between them. CDR3 in amino acids: CASSLAPPYEQYF. The CDR3 nucleotides read TGTGCCAGCAGCTTAGCCCCCCCCTACGAGCAGTACTTC.

This sequence joins TRBV4-1 and TRBJ1-2; a possible D gene is TRBD1 (5 bases). The CDR3 is made up of 14 amino acids. CDR1 MGHRA and CDR2 YSYEKL come from the germline V gene. V lost 3 bases to trimming and J lost 4 bases, with 12 bases between them. The CDR3 region is CASSHPRVSYGYTF. DNA for the CDR3: TGCGCCAGCAGCCACCCCAGGGTTTCCTATGGCTACACCTTC.

The chain uses TRBV6-1 and TRBJ1-5; no clear D. This CDR3 has 14 residues. Looked up from germline, CDR1 is MNHNS and CDR2 is SASEGT. The germline V and J ends were trimmed by 2 bases and 7 bases, with 12 bases remaining between them. The CDR3 sequence: CASSEPPQAQPQHF. DNA of the CDR3: TGTGCCAGCAGTGAACCACCCCAAGCCCAGCCCCAGCATTTT.

This clone was recorded a few times. The chain joins TRBV7-8 to TRBJ1-5; D unclear. The CDR3 has 14 residues. The ends were cut back, 5 bases at V and 3 bases at J, with 11 bases in the middle. Germline V CDR1 and CDR2: SGHVS, FQNEAQ. CDR3 residues: CASSGMENNQPQHF. In nucleotides, the CDR3 is TGTGCCAGCAGCGGTATGGAAAACAATCAGCCCCAGCATTTT.

V and J are TRBV18 and TRBJ1-1; the match to TRBD1 covers 7 bases. Unmatched junction bases numbered 3, after V lost 5 bases and J lost 3 bases. The CDR3 runs 13 residues. Germline CDR1 KGHSH, CDR2 LQKENI. The CDR3, as DNA: TGTGCCAGCTCAACCGGACAGGACACTGAAGCTTTCTTT. This encodes CASSTGQDTEAFF.

The rearrangement uses TRBV11-3 and TRBJ1-1; 10 bases are a match to TRBD1. CDR1 is SGHNT and CDR2 is YENEEA in the germline V gene. With 1 base clipped from V and 4 bases from J, the junction kept 3 bases outside the gene matches. This CDR3 has 15 amino acids. CDR3 sequence (DNA): TGTGCCAGCAGCTTAGTGCGGACAGGGGGCACTGAAGCTTTCTTT. Protein sequence: CASSLVRTGGTEAFF. Based on the CDR3 plus reference TRBV11-3 and TRBJ1-1, the full variable domain is EAGVVQSPRYKIIEKKQPVAFWCNPISGHNTLYWYLQNLGQGPELLIRYENEEAVDDSQLPKDRFSAERLKGVDSTLKIQPAELGDSAVYLCASSLVRTGGTEAFFGQGTRLTVV.

J is TRBJ2-1 and V is TRBV5-1; D perhaps matches TRBD2 (5 bases). This CDR3 is built from 15 residues. V was cut by 2 bases and J by 9 bases, with 18 bases left in between. Germline assignment: CDR1 SGHRS and CDR2 YFSETQ. CDR3 region: CASSLTGNRRGEQFF. CDR3 nucleotide sequence: TGCGCCAGCAGCTTAACCGGGAACCGTCGGGGTGAGCAGTTCTTC.